The text below deals with one T cell receptor beta chain. What it binds is not known. Only Caucasian adults living in Nashville, Tennessee served as donors. The data are from a study of shared clonotypes between healthy human individuals. Method: immunoSEQ multiplex PCR; TCRdb's copy keeps in-frame clones and lacks some. The data contain hundreds of thousands of clones, roughly 72% of them seen just once; the ten biggest clones take up roughly 2%. Notes on the study in general: Estimated richness was generally greater in naive than memory subsets. Across a few donors, naive CD4 shared 5% to 6.5%, naive CD8 3.5% to 4%, memory CD4 2.3%, memory CD8 under 0.5%.

Source material: memory CD4+ T cells sorted from blood. Subset noted: CD45RA-negative fraction. The TCR sequence derives from a woman in her 30s in good health.

The CDR3 nucleotides read TGTGCCAGCAGCTCATCATCAGATACGCAGTATTTT. The encoded protein is CASSSSSDTQYF. V usage is TRBV7-6 and J usage is TRBJ2-3; D is unresolved. Germline V gives CDR1 SGHVS, CDR2 FNYEAQ. The CDR3 sequence is 12 residues long. Trimming took off 4 bases at V and 4 bases at J, with 6 bases between the two ends.